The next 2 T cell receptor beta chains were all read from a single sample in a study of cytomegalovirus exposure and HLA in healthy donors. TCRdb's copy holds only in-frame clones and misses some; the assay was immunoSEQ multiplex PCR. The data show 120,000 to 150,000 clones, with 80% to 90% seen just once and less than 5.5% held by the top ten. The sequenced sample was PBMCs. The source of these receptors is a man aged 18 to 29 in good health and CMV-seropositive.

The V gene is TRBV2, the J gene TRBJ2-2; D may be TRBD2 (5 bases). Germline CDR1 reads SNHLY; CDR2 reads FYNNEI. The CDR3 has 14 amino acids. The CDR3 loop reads CAIIRDGYTGELFF. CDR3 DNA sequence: TGTGCAATAATCCGGGATGGTTATACCGGGGAGCTGTTTTTT.

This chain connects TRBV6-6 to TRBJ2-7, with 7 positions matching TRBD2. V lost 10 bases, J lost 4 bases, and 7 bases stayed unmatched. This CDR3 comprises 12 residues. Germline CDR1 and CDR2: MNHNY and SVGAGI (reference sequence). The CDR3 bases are TGTGCCACGCGCGGGGGAACGTACGAGCAGTACTTC. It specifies CATRGGTYEQYF.